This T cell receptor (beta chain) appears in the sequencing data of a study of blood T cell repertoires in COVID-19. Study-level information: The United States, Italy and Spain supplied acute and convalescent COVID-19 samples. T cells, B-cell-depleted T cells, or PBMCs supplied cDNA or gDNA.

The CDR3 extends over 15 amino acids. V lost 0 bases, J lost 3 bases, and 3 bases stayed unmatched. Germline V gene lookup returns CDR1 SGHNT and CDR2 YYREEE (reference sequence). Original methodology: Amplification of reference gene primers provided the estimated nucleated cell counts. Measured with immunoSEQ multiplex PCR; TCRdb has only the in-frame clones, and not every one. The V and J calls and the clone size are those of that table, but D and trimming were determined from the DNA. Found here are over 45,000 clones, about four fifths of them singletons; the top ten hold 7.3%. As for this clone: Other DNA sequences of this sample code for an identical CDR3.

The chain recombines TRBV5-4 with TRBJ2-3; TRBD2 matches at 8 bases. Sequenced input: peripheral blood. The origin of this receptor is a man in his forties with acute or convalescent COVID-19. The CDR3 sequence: CASSLDSGGTDTQYF. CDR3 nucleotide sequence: TGTGCCAGCAGCTTGGACAGCGGGGGTACAGATACGCAGTATTTT.